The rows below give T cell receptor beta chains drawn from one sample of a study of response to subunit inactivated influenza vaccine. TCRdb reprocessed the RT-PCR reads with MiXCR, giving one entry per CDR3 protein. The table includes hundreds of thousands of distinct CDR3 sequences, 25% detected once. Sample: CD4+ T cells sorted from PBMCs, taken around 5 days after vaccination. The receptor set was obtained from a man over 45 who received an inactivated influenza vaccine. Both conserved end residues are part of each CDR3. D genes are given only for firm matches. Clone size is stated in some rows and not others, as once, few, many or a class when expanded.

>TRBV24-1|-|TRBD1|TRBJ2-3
CATSDSGQGRADTQYF
TGTGCCACCAGTGATAGCGGACAGGGGCGAGCAGATACGCAGTATTTT
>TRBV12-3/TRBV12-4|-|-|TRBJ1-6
CASSLLSYNSPLHF
TGTGCCAGCAGTTTACTCTCCTATAATTCACCCCTCCACTTT
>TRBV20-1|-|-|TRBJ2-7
CSARDVVRSTYEQYF
TGCAGTGCTAGAGACGTGGTGAGGAGCACCTACGAGCAGTACTTC
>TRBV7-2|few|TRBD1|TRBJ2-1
CASSLDRARYNEQFF
TGTGCCAGCAGCCTGGACAGGGCTCGTTACAATGAGCAGTTCTTC
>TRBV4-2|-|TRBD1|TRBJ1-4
CASSEAGQGNEKLFF
TGTGCCAGCAGCGAAGCGGGACAGGGGAATGAAAAACTGTTTTTT
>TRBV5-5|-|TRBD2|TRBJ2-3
CASSIPPGGTTDTQYF
TGTGCCAGCAGCATCCCCCCGGGGGGGACGACAGATACGCAGTATTTT
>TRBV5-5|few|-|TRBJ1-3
CASSPTSTAGNTIYF
TGTGCCAGCAGCCCGACTTCGACAGCCGGAAACACCATATATTTT
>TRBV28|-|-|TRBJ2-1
CASSQSRGNEQFF
TGTGCCAGCAGTCAGTCTAGAGGCAATGAGCAGTTCTTC
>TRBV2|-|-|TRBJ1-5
CASSGVAGNQPQHF
TGTGCCAGCAGTGGCGTGGCAGGGAATCAGCCCCAGCATTTT
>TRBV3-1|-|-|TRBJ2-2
CASSSGGSGLFF
TGTGCCAGCAGCTCCGGAGGATCGGGGCTGTTTTTT
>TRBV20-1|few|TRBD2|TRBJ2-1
CSASLGQGGNEQFF
TGCAGTGCTAGTTTAGGGCAGGGAGGGAATGAGCAGTTCTTC
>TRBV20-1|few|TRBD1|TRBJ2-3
CSAPGQGRADTQYF
TGCAGTGCCCCGGGACAGGGGAGGGCAGATACGCAGTATTTT
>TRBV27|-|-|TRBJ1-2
CASSPQGNPLYGYTF
TGTGCCAGCAGTCCCCAGGGGAATCCCCTCTATGGCTACACCTTC
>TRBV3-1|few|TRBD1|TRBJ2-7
CATEGSPKDREGQYF
TGTGCCACCGAAGGCTCGCCGAAAGACAGGGAAGGGCAGTACTTC
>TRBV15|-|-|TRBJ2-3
CATSRGVRGTDTQYF
TGTGCCACCAGCAGAGGGGTTCGGGGGACAGATACGCAGTATTTT
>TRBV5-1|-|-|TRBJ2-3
CASSSLGGDTQYF
TGCGCCAGCAGCTCCCTTGGGGGAGATACGCAGTATTTT
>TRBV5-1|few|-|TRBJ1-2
CASSLEAVAYGYTF
TGCGCCAGCAGCTTGGAAGCGGTCGCCTATGGCTACACCTTC
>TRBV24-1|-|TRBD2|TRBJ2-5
CATSDPYTSGGKETQYF
TGTGCCACCAGTGACCCATATACTAGCGGGGGAAAAGAGACCCAGTACTTC
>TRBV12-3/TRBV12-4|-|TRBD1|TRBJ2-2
CASSPTRQGGGELFF
TGTGCCAGCAGCCCTACCCGACAGGGCGGGGGGGAGCTGTTTTTT
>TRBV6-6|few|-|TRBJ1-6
CASKTTRKSPLHF
TGTGCCAGCAAAACAACGAGGAAATCACCCCTCCACTTT
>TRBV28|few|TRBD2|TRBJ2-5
CASSGEGLAEETQYF
TGTGCCAGCAGTGGGGAGGGACTAGCGGAAGAGACCCAGTACTTC
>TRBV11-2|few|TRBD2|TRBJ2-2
CASSLAGGHDTGELFF
TGTGCCAGCAGCTTAGCGGGAGGACACGACACCGGGGAGCTGTTTTTT
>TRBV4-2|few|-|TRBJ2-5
CASSQEGSEETQYF
TGTGCCAGCAGCCAAGAAGGATCAGAAGAGACCCAGTACTTC
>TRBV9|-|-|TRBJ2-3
CASSARTGTTDTQYF
TGTGCCAGCAGCGCCCGAACAGGGACCACAGATACGCAGTATTTT
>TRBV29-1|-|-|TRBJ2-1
CSVEDRGKSYNEQFF
TGCAGCGTTGAAGATCGGGGGAAATCCTACAATGAGCAGTTCTTC
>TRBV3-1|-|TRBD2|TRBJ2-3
CASSQLSGGASDTQYF
TGTGCCAGCAGCCAACTTAGCGGGGGGGCCTCAGATACGCAGTATTTT
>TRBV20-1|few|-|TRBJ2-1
CSASSNLPYNEQFF
TGCAGTGCTAGTTCGAATCTTCCCTACAATGAGCAGTTCTTC
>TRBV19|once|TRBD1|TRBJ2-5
CASRNPGQGRETQYF
TGTGCCAGTAGGAACCCGGGACAGGGAAGAGAGACCCAGTACTTC
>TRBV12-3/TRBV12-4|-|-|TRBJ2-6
CASSFAGANVLTF
TGTGCCAGCAGTTTCGCTGGGGCCAACGTCCTGACTTTC
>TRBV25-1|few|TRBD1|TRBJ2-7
CASNGQGYEQYF
TGTGCCAGCAACGGACAGGGGTACGAGCAGTACTTC
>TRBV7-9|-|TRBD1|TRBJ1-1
CASSLGERDRAFF
TGTGCCAGCAGCTTAGGAGAACGGGACAGGGCTTTCTTT
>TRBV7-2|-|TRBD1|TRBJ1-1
CASSRQGERTEAFF
TGTGCCAGCAGCCGACAGGGGGAACGAACTGAAGCTTTCTTT